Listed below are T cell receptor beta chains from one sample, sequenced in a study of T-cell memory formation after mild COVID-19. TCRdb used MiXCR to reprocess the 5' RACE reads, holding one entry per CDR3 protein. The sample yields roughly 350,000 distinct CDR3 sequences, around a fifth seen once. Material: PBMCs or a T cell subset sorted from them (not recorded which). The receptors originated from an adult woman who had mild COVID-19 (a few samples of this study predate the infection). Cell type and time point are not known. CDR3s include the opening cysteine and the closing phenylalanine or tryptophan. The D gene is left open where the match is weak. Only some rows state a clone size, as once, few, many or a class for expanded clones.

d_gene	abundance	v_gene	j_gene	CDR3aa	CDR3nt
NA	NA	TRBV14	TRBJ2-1	CASSSFGVDEQFF	TGTGCCAGCAGCTCATTTGGGGTTGATGAGCAGTTCTTC
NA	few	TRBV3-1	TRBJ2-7	CASSRPADEQYF	TGTGCCAGCAGCCGACCCGCGGACGAGCAGTACTTC
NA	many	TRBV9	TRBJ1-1	CASSPGQRNTEAFF	TGTGCCAGCAGCCCTGGACAGCGGAACACTGAAGCTTTCTTT
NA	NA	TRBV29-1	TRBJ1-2	CSVEIDGYTF	TGCAGCGTTGAGATAGATGGCTACACCTTC
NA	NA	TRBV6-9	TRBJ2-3	CASSPGGPTDTQYF	TGTGCCAGCAGCCCCGGAGGCCCCACAGATACGCAGTATTTT
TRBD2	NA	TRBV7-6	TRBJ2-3	CASSSLIAGETASTDTQYF	TGTGCCAGCAGCTCCCTGATAGCGGGAGAAACCGCTAGCACAGATACGCAGTATTTT
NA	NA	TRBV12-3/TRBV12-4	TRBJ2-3	CASSLQGWATDTQYF	TGTGCCAGCAGTTTACAGGGGTGGGCCACAGATACGCAGTATTTT
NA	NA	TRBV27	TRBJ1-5	CASSPFSAASNQPQHF	TGTGCCAGCAGCCCATTTTCTGCGGCGAGCAATCAGCCCCAGCATTTT
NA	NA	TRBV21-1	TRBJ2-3	CASTSLAGVSSLTDTQYF	TGTGCCAGCACCTCACTAGCGGGGGTCTCCTCCCTGACAGATACGCAGTATTTT
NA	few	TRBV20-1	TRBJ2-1	CSARVKDHPYTEQFF	TGCAGTGCTAGAGTGAAGGACCACCCGTACACTGAGCAGTTCTTC
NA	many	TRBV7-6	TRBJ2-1	CASSLEPWATYNEQFF	TGTGCCAGCAGCTTAGAACCCTGGGCTACCTACAATGAGCAGTTCTTC
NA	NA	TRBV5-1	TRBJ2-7	CASSLADGAYEQYF	TGCGCCAGCAGCTTGGCCGATGGGGCCTACGAGCAGTACTTC
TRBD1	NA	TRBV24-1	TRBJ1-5	CATSDPGQGLSNQPQHF	TGTGCCACCAGTGACCCTGGACAGGGGTTGAGCAATCAGCCCCAGCATTTT
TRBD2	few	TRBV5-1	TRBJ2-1	CASSLDSGGAYNEQFF	TGCGCCAGCAGCTTGGATAGCGGGGGGGCCTACAATGAGCAGTTCTTC
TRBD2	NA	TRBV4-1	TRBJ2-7	CASSQLAGFPYEQYF	TGCGCCAGCAGCCAGCTAGCGGGATTCCCCTACGAGCAGTACTTC
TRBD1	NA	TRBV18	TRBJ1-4	CASSPGTGIEKLFF	TGTGCCAGCTCCCCCGGGACAGGTATCGAAAAACTGTTTTTT
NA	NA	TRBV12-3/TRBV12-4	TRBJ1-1	CASRNRENTEAFF	TGTGCCAGCAGAAACCGGGAGAACACTGAAGCTTTCTTT
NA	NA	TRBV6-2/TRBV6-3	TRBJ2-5	CASSYFSGQEYF	TGTGCCAGCAGTTATTTCAGCGGGCAGGAGTACTTC
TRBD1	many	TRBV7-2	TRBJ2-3	CASSFPQGAVRADTQYF	TGTGCCAGCAGCTTCCCCCAGGGGGCGGTGAGGGCAGATACGCAGTATTTT
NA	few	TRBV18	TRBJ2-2	CASSPRLGQDTGELFF	TGTGCCAGCTCACCACGGCTGGGGCAGGACACCGGGGAGCTGTTTTTT
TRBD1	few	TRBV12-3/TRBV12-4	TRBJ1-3	CASSRQGISGNTIYF	TGTGCCAGCAGTCGACAGGGGATCTCTGGAAACACCATATATTTT
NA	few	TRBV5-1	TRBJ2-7	CASSTSLSVTPDEQYF	TGCGCCAGCAGCACGAGCCTCTCGGTGACTCCGGACGAGCAGTACTTC
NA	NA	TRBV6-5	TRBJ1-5	CASSYSTGAGQPQHF	TGTGCCAGCAGTTACTCGACGGGGGCCGGCCAGCCCCAGCATTTT
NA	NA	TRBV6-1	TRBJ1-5	CASSELDLYQPQHF	TGTGCCAGCAGTGAATTGGACCTTTATCAGCCCCAGCATTTT
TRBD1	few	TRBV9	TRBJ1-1	CASSAGTAHEAFF	TGTGCCAGCAGCGCCGGGACAGCCCATGAAGCTTTCTTT
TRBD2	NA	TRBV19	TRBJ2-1	CASSPSGRGEQFF	TGTGCCAGTAGTCCTAGCGGGAGAGGTGAGCAGTTCTTC
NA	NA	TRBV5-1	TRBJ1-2	CASSLEGGLSGYTF	TGCGCCAGCAGCCTAGAGGGGGGGCTGAGTGGCTACACCTTC
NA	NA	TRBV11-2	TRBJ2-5	CASSPPVETQYF	TGTGCCAGCAGCCCACCCGTAGAGACCCAGTACTTC
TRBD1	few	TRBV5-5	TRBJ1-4	CASSLAPDRGQGEKLFF	TGTGCCAGCAGCCTGGCCCCGGACAGGGGACAAGGGGAAAAACTGTTTTTT
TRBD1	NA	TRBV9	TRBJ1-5	CASSVGQGFSQPQHF	TGTGCCAGCAGCGTTGGACAGGGTTTCAGTCAGCCCCAGCATTTT